The 28 T cell receptor beta chains given below trace back to one sample, sequenced in a study of Ad26.COV2.S vaccination and SARS-CoV-2 variants. Sequencing was performed with immunoSEQ multiplex PCR; in TCRdb, only in-frame clones are kept and a portion is missing. The sample holds some 300,000 clones, around four fifths seen once. Indicated treatment: roughly 19 received Ad26.COV2.S at low or high dose, single or two shots; several received placebo; per-sample allocation not given. Vaccine and placebo recipients were sampled on day 63 after the first injection. Sequences were derived from peripheral blood, sampled in a trial of Ad26.COV2.S vaccine versus placebo. The receptors originated from a person aged 18 to 65 who received the Ad26.COV2.S COVID-19 vaccine or a placebo.

The chain is built from TRBV3-1 (or the pseudogene TRBV3-2) and TRBJ2-3; 8 nucleotides align to TRBD2. CDR1 is LGHDT and CDR2 is YNNKEL in the germline V gene (reference sequence). The CDR3 has 13 amino acids. J was trimmed by 6 bases and V by 4 bases; bases with no gene match: 3. CDR3 residues: CASSRTSSDTQYF. The CDR3 coding sequence is TGTGCCAGCAGCCGGACTAGCAGTGATACGCAGTATTTT.

This chain uses TRBV7-9 with TRBJ2-5; D not resolved. The CDR3 runs to 13 residues. The germline V and J ends were trimmed by 5 bases and 5 bases, with 12 bases remaining between them. From germline, CDR1 is SEHNR and CDR2 FQNEAQ (reference sequence). The CDR3 coding sequence is TGTGCCAGCAGCCCCACCCCCGGGGAGACCCAGTACTTC. Protein product: CASSPTPGETQYF.

As concerns this clone: Distinct nucleotide sequences in the sample also encode this CDR3. The gene calls are TRBV29-1 and TRBJ2-5; no firm D call. The CDR3 covers 11 residues. Germline CDR1 reads SQVTM; CDR2 reads ANQGSEA. Trimming removed 4 bases from V and 5 bases from J, with 8 bases in between. In DNA form, the CDR3 reads TGCAGCGTTGTCCTAGGGGAGACCCAGTACTTC. Translation gives CSVVLGETQYF.

J is TRBJ1-1 and V is TRBV6-1; 8 nucleotides match TRBD1. Trimming took 3 bases from V and 3 from J; bases not matched to a gene: 9. This CDR3 is 16 amino acids long. Germline V lookup: CDR1 MNHNS, CDR2 SASEGT. For the CDR3, the DNA is TGTGCCAGCAGTGACGGGGCTCCAGGGGGCCACACTGAAGCTTTCTTT. Protein: CASSDGAPGGHTEAFF.

V is TRBV19 and J is TRBJ1-2; D call uncertain. From germline, CDR1 is LNHDA and CDR2 SQIVND (reference sequence). The CDR3 totals 13 residues. Trimming removed 1 base from V and 0 bases from J, with 3 bases in between. In DNA, the CDR3 is TGTGCCAGTAGTATAGGGACTAACTATGGCTACACCTTC. This translates into CASSIGTNYGYTF.

The genes are TRBV9 and TRBJ1-5; TRBD1 agrees at 11 bases. The CDR3 spans 15 residues. The germline V gene has CDR1 SGDLS and CDR2 YYNGEE. V gave up 4 bases and J gave up 4 bases; unmatched junction bases: 4. DNA of the CDR3: TGTGCCAGCAGCCAGGGGACAGGGGGGAATCAGCCCCAGCATTTT. Translated: CASSQGTGGNQPQHF.

This rearrangement joins TRBV13 to TRBJ2-2, with 7 bases fitting TRBD1. The V segment lost 2 bases and the J segment 7 bases; nucleotides outside the gene matches: 4. This CDR3 has 14 amino acids. Per the germline V gene, CDR1 is PRHDT and CDR2 is FYEKMQ (reference sequence). CDR3 coding DNA: TGTGCCAGCAGCTTATGGACAGGTGACGGGGAGCTGTTTTTT. It translates to CASSLWTGDGELFF.

The genes are TRBV19 and TRBJ1-1, with D possibly TRBD1 on 5 matching bases. The CDR3 runs to 15 residues. CDR1 is LNHDA and CDR2 is SQIVND in the germline V gene (reference sequence). V lost 10 bases and J lost 3, with 21 bases in between. DNA for the CDR3: TGTGCCACCTCCACAGACGGGGGGAGGGACACTGAAGCTTTCTTT. It specifies CATSTDGGRDTEAFF.

The CDR3 here is CASSQVEGLRANEKLFF. DNA of the CDR3: TGCGCCAGCAGCCAAGTTGAGGGCCTCAGGGCTAATGAAAAACTGTTTTTT. The chain has TRBV4-1 and TRBJ1-4; a weak D match, TRBD1 (5 bases). The CDR3 is 17 residues long. V was cut by 1 base and J by 3 bases, with 15 bases left in between. Germline V CDR1 and CDR2: MGHRA, YSYEKL.

The V call is TRBV4-1, the J call TRBJ1-5, with D possibly matching TRBD1 (6 bases). The CDR3 is 16 amino acids. Trimming stripped 0 bases from V and 2 bases from J, with 11 bases between. Germline V gene lookup returns CDR1 MGHRA and CDR2 YSYEKL. CDR3 amino acids: CASSQEGGGGNQPQHF. CDR3 sequence (DNA): TGCGCCAGCAGCCAAGAGGGAGGGGGTGGCAATCAGCCCCAGCATTTT.

This clone was seen more than once but under ten times. The chain links TRBV4-2 to TRBJ1-2, with a tentative D call TRBD1 (6 bases). The CDR3 is made up of 14 amino acids. The V gene's germline CDR1 is LGHNA and CDR2 YNFKEQ. The V gene lost 1 base and the J gene lost 2 bases, with 8 bases spanning the gap. CDR3 in DNA: TGTGCCAGCAGCCAAGCAGGGACAAACTATGGCTACACCTTC. Translating gives CASSQAGTNYGYTF.

This clone was detected a few times. This chain joins TRBV2 and TRBJ2-3; TRBD1 agrees at 10 bases. The germline CDR1 and CDR2 sequences are SNHLY and FYNNEI. The V segment lost 0 bases and the J segment 5 bases; nucleotides outside the gene matches: 5. The CDR3 spans 16 residues. CDR3 DNA sequence: TGTGCCAGCAGTGAAGCGACAGGGGGCATAGGAGATACGCAGTATTTT. Translation: CASSEATGGIGDTQYF. Supplemented by reference TRBV2 and TRBJ2-3, the full variable domain reads EPEVTQTPSHQVTQMGQEVILRCVPISNHLYFYWYRQILGQKVEFLVSFYNNEISEKSEIFDDQFSVERPDGSNFTLKIRSTKLEDSAMYFCASSEATGGIGDTQYFGPGTRLTVL.

The rearrangement links TRBV12-5 to TRBJ2-3; 7 bases map to TRBD2. The germline gives CDR1 LGHNT, CDR2 FRNRAP. CDR3 length: 13 amino acids. CDR3 DNA: TGTTCTTCACTAGCGTCTGGCACAGATACGCAGTATTTT. Translated, it gives CSSLASGTDTQYF.

The chain joins TRBV5-6 to TRBJ1-5; TRBD1 matches 11 bases. From germline, CDR1 is SGHDT and CDR2 YYEEEE. The CDR3 is 15 residues long. V gave up 4 bases and J gave up 4 bases; unmatched junction bases: 4. The CDR3 DNA reads as TGTGCCAGCAGCAGGACAGGGGGCGGGAATCAGCCCCAGCATTTT. Encoded protein: CASSRTGGGNQPQHF.

The genes are TRBV12-5 and TRBJ2-2, with TRBD2 identical over 7 bases. CDR3 size: 12 residues. Trimming cost V 6 bases and J 8 bases; bases outside gene matches: 3. Germline V lookup: CDR1 LGHNT, CDR2 FRNRAP. The CDR3 spells CASGAGVGELFF. CDR3 nucleotide sequence: TGTGCTAGTGGGGCGGGGGTAGGGGAGCTGTTTTTT.

The rearrangement links TRBV19 to TRBJ2-4, with TRBD1 matching over 9 bases. The CDR3 consists of 15 residues. The germline CDR1 and CDR2 sequences are LNHDA and SQIVND (reference sequence). The ends lost 1 base at V and 6 bases at J; junction bases unmatched: 4. The CDR3 spells CASSIGRQGGNIQYF. The CDR3 coding sequence is TGTGCCAGTAGTATAGGAAGACAGGGGGGAAACATTCAGTACTTC.

The V and J genes are TRBV21-1 and TRBJ1-1. TRBV21-1 is annotated as a pseudogene. The CDR3 length is 15 residues. CDR3 in amino acids: CASSKALGGNTEAFF. The CDR3 nucleotides read TGTGCCAGCAGCAAAGCGCTAGGAGGGAACACTGAAGCTTTCTTT.

This clone was detected ten times or more. The chain is built from TRBV28 and TRBJ1-2, with D tentatively TRBD1 (6 bases). CDR1 is MDHEN and CDR2 is SYDVKM in the germline V gene. This CDR3 is 17 amino acids long. The V and J ends lost 7 bases and 0 bases respectively, with 21 bases between them. CDR3 nucleotides: TGTGCCAGCATCTCAACGGGACACCACCCAGCTAACTATGGCTACACCTTC. Protein sequence: CASISTGHHPANYGYTF.

The gene calls are TRBV11-2 and TRBJ2-7; perhaps TRBD1 as D (6 bases). V lost 4 bases and J lost 3, with 19 bases in between. The CDR3 loop spans 16 amino acids. The germline V gene has CDR1 SGHAT and CDR2 FQNNGV. The CDR3 coding sequence is TGTGCCAGCAGCTCCGAATCGACAGGCCGGAACTACGAGCAGTACTTC. It specifies CASSSESTGRNYEQYF.

The chain employs TRBV27 and TRBJ2-3; no clear D gene. CDR3 length equals 17 residues. Between the trimmed V and J ends, which lost 2 bases and 4 bases, there was a span of 19 bases. Germline-derived CDR1 and CDR2 are MNHEY and SMNVEV (reference sequence). The CDR3 DNA reads TGTGCCAGCAGTTTAAACCTTCCGACTGGTAGGTCAGATACGCAGTATTTT. It specifies CASSLNLPTGRSDTQYF.

This clone has just a few counts. This chain links TRBV27 with TRBJ1-3; a weak D match, TRBD1 (6 bases). V lost 0 bases and J lost 0, with 12 bases in between. This CDR3 contains 17 residues. CDR1 is MNHEY, CDR2 SMNVEV, per germline (reference sequence). CDR3: CASSLSYGQSSGNTIYF. For the CDR3, the DNA is TGTGCCAGCAGTTTATCTTACGGACAGAGCTCTGGAAACACCATATATTTT.

This clone showed up just once. This chain links TRBV5-6 with TRBJ2-7; tentative D call: TRBD1 (7 bases). Trimming shortened V by 1 base and J by 6 bases, and 14 bases separated the two germline ends. The CDR3 is 14 residues long. Germline V gene data show CDR1 as SGHDT and CDR2 as YYEEEE. CDR3 nucleotide sequence: TGTGCCAGCAGCTTGCCCAGGGGGGTTGGCGAGCAGTACTTC. Protein product: CASSLPRGVGEQYF.

This clone has just one count. This chain joins TRBV28 and TRBJ2-2; D is possibly TRBD1 (7 bases). The CDR3 runs to 16 residues. Trimming removed 0 bases from V and 6 bases from J, with 14 bases in between. The germline gives CDR1 MDHEN, CDR2 SYDVKM. CDR3 DNA sequence: TGTGCCAGCAGTTTATGGGCAGGGGGGTCGGCCGGGGAGCTGTTTTTT. It codes for CASSLWAGGSAGELFF.

V gene TRBV9 combines with J gene TRBJ2-5; D gene unclear. The CDR3 is made up of 16 amino acids. Germline V gene sequence: CDR1 SGDLS, CDR2 YYNGEE. V was trimmed by 5 bases and J by 1 base, leaving 18 bases between them. The CDR3 DNA follows: TGTGCCAGCAGTATAGCACGGGTCGTTTTCCAAGAGACCCAGTACTTC. Amino acid sequence: CASSIARVVFQETQYF.

The genes are TRBV18 and TRBJ2-5, with TRBD1 matching over 7 bases. The CDR3 is 15 residues long. Trimming took 4 bases from V and 2 from J; bases not matched to a gene: 7. Germline V gives CDR1 KGHSH, CDR2 LQKENI. The CDR3 protein is CASSLLGQEQETQYF. The CDR3 DNA reads as TGTGCCAGCTCACTCTTAGGACAGGAACAAGAGACCCAGTACTTC.

The rearrangement joins TRBV7-9 to TRBJ2-3, with 9 bases identical to TRBD1. The germline V gene encodes CDR1 SEHNR and CDR2 FQNEAQ (reference sequence). Unmatched junction bases numbered 13, after V lost 5 bases and J lost 4 bases. The CDR3 length is 17 residues. CDR3 region: CASSPLGTGLGSDTQYF. CDR3 nucleotide sequence: TGTGCCAGCAGCCCATTAGGGACAGGGCTAGGTTCAGATACGCAGTATTTT.

J is TRBJ1-5 and V is TRBV7-8; TRBD1 is a possible D gene (6 bases). The V and J ends lost 3 bases and 3 bases respectively, with 12 bases between them. Germline V lookup: CDR1 SGHVS, CDR2 FQNEAQ. The CDR3 contains 15 residues. Here the CDR3 reads CASSLVAGDNQPQHF. Here the CDR3 DNA reads TGTGCCAGCAGCTTGGTCGCAGGGGACAATCAGCCCCAGCATTTT. Full variable domain (outside the CDR3, taken from reference TRBV7-8 and TRBJ1-5): GAGVSQSPRYKVAKRGQDVALRCDPISGHVSLFWYQQALGQGPEFLTYFQNEAQLDKSGLPSDRFFAERPEGSVSTLKIQRTQQEDSAVYLCASSLVAGDNQPQHFGDGTRLSIL.

The chain combines TRBV2 with TRBJ1-3; D not certain. The CDR3 is 14 residues long. Germline V CDR1 and CDR2: SNHLY, FYNNEI. V was cut by 4 bases and J by 0 bases, with 7 bases left in between. The CDR3 sequence is CASSVPSSGNTIYF. In DNA, the CDR3 is TGTGCCAGCAGTGTCCCGAGCTCTGGAAACACCATATATTTT.